The entry below describes one T cell receptor beta chain. This clonotype was counted many times. Its target antigen remains unknown. Base qualities are missing; no much larger clone stands one base away. The source of the sample is a study of response to subunit inactivated influenza vaccine (dated by TCRdb to about 2018). Notes on the research overall: Deep quantitative T cell receptor repertoire profiling was used in the study to track responses to a trivalent subunit inactivated influenza vaccine.

The germline V gene sets CDR1 to SQVTM and CDR2 to ANQGSEA. V drops 4 bases and J drops 5 bases, leaving 12 bases in between. From the cysteine through the phenylalanine, the CDR3 covers 12 amino acids. Only CDR3 DNA remains: 36 bases, in frame from the first base. The library was built by means of RT-PCR. The listed sequencing device is Illumina HiSeq 2500. The public reads were run again by TCRdb, first through fastp at Q25 and then through MiXCR, and only productive beta chains were kept. Rows are unified per CDR3 protein, each entry keeping the most common DNA and genes. Across this sample there are 450,000 to 700,000 distinct CDR3 sequences, with around 13% seen only once. Over 8.5% of the sample is held by the ten biggest clonotypes. General study outcomes and caveats: The authors suggested that each seasonal influenza vaccination may recruit only a limited number of new T cells.

The receptor comes from a man aged 50 to 59 who received an inactivated influenza vaccine. Donor details come from another sample of the same person, matched by shared clones. This chain is built from TRBV29-1 and TRBJ2-7; the D segment could be TRBD2, given 5 matching bases. Sample: PBMCs from blood, taken about 13 days after vaccination. Read as DNA, the sequence is TGCAGCGTTGGGGCGGGTTTTGACGAGCAGTACTTC. Protein translation: CSVGAGFDEQYF.